The 28 T cell receptor beta chains presented below share a single source sample, sequenced in a study of OX40 agonist ivuxolimab in advanced cancers. Library method: the immunoSEQ multiplex PCR assay. TCRdb re-hosts the immuneACCESS table, in-frame sequences only. Its copies lack some clones; in the studies checked, an unresolved V gene accounts for under half of them, and the cause for the rest is not known. The table for this sample lists approximately 15,000 clones; 70% to 90% of them were counted only once. The ten largest make up approximately 65% of the sample. The sample consisted of CD4+ or CD8+ T cells sorted from blood, taken in a trial of the OX40 agonist ivuxolimab. These receptors came from an adult with an advanced solid tumor such as melanoma, head and neck, liver or kidney cancer.

The chain links TRBV6-5 to TRBJ2-6; D is uncertain. CDR1 is MNHEY, CDR2 SVGAGI, per germline. V was pared by 4 bases and J by 4 bases, with 11 bases between. The CDR3 is made up of 15 amino acids. CDR3 DNA: TGTGCCAGCAGTTGGGAAGAAGCCGGGGCCAACGTCCTGACTTTC. This sequence encodes CASSWEEAGANVLTF.

V usage is TRBV23-1 and J usage is TRBJ2-7; unclear D gene. TRBV23-1 is designated an ORF whose function remains uncertain. The CDR3 length is 11 residues. V lost 6 bases and J lost 6, with 9 bases in between. CDR3 residues: CASRRSGEQYF. The DNA for the CDR3 is TGCGCCAGCAGGCGGAGTGGCGAGCAGTACTTC.

Of note for this clone: Sequence at one end of the junction differs from germline and may be a read error. The V gene is TRBV6-1, the J gene TRBJ2-5; 11 nucleotides agree with TRBD2. The CDR3 is 15 amino acids. The V gene's germline CDR1 is MNHNS and CDR2 SASEGT. The CDR3 DNA reads as TGTGCCAGCAGCCAACTAGCGGGGGACCACGAGACCCAGTACTTC. Translated, it gives CASSQLAGDHETQYF.

The J gene is TRBJ2-7, the V gene TRBV11-3; no firm D call. The germline V gene encodes CDR1 SGHNT and CDR2 YENEEA. The CDR3 covers 13 residues. Trimming left V 3 bases short and J 0 bases short, with 6 bases between. This CDR3 is CASSFGPSYEQYF. The CDR3 DNA follows: TGTGCCAGCAGCTTCGGACCCTCCTACGAGCAGTACTTC.

This clone was observed a single time. The V call is TRBV4-1, the J call TRBJ2-7; D gene uncertain. V lost 0 bases, J lost 4 bases, and 7 bases lay in between. This CDR3 region has 13 residues. Per the germline V gene, CDR1 is MGHRA and CDR2 is YSYEKL. The CDR3 sequence: CASSQDPEYEQYF. The CDR3 bases are TGCGCCAGCAGCCAAGATCCAGAGTACGAGCAGTACTTC.

V and J are TRBV7-8 and TRBJ1-5, with D unresolved. Germline lookup yields CDR1 SGHVS and CDR2 FQNEAQ. This CDR3 is built from 14 residues. V was pared by 5 bases and J by 1 base, with 9 bases between. The CDR3 loop is CASSPNRSNQPQHF. The CDR3 nucleotides read TGTGCCAGCAGCCCCAATAGGAGCAATCAGCCCCAGCATTTT.

The DNA for the CDR3 is TGCGCCAGCAGCCAAGAGAGCACCGGGGAGCTGTTTTTT. Translating gives CASSQESTGELFF. The chain is built from TRBV4-3 and TRBJ2-2; D not certain. Germline V gene sequence: CDR1 LGHNA, CDR2 YSLEER. The V gene lost 0 bases and the J gene lost 4 bases, with 3 bases spanning the gap. This CDR3 spans 13 amino acids.

CDR3 region: CASHGTDYYNEQFF. In DNA, the CDR3 is TGTGCTAGCCACGGGACAGACTACTACAATGAGCAGTTCTTC. The chain uses TRBV12-5 and TRBJ2-7; 7 bases align to TRBD1. The tail of the sequence fits TRBJ2-1 better, so the J call may be wrong. This CDR3 contains 14 residues. Germline values: CDR1 LGHNT, CDR2 FRNRAP.

The CDR3 nucleotides are TGTGCCAGTAGTATCGGGGCGGTGAACACTGAAGCTTTCTTT. This sequence encodes CASSIGAVNTEAFF. This chain uses TRBV19 with TRBJ1-1; a weak D match, TRBD1 (5 bases). The CDR3 is made up of 14 amino acids. V dropped 3 bases and J dropped 0 bases, with 8 bases sitting between them. The germline V gene has CDR1 LNHDA and CDR2 SQIVND (reference sequence).

CDR3: CASSFEQTGSYGYTF. The CDR3 bases are TGTGCCAGCAGTTTTGAGCAGACAGGTTCCTATGGCTACACCTTC. The chain joins TRBV27 to TRBJ1-2; tentatively, D is TRBD1 (6 bases). V was cut by 3 bases and J by 4 bases, with 15 bases left in between. This CDR3 has 15 residues. The germline CDR1 and CDR2 sequences are MNHEY and SMNVEV (reference sequence).

V gene TRBV7-3 combines with J gene TRBJ2-7; D unresolved. The length of the CDR3 is 14 residues. The V gene's germline CDR1 is SGHTA and CDR2 FQGTGA. V lost 5 bases and J lost 3, with 14 bases in between. The CDR3 bases are TGTGCCAGCAGCCCGCAGACCCAAAACTACGAGCAGTACTTC. Amino acids: CASSPQTQNYEQYF.

V is TRBV30 and J is TRBJ1-4, with TRBD1 identical over 8 bases. The J segment lost 5 bases and the V segment lost 0 bases, leaving 2 bases of the junction unmatched. The germline gives CDR1 GTSNPN, CDR2 SVGIG (reference sequence). The CDR3 spans 14 residues. CDR3 region: CAWSVDRGNEKLFF. DNA for the CDR3: TGTGCCTGGAGTGTCGACAGGGGAAATGAAAAACTGTTTTTT.

The chain uses TRBV7-9 and TRBJ1-6; D ambiguous. Germline CDR1 is SEHNR and CDR2 is FQNEAQ (reference sequence). V was trimmed by 0 bases and J by 13 bases, leaving 7 bases between them. The CDR3 consists of 12 residues. CDR3 amino acids: CASSLAKEPLHF. The CDR3 DNA reads as TGTGCCAGCAGCTTAGCGAAAGAGCCCCTCCACTTT.

The rearrangement links TRBV2 to TRBJ2-3; a possible D gene is TRBD1 (5 bases). Germline V CDR1 and CDR2: SNHLY, FYNNEI. This CDR3 is built from 15 residues. V gave up 2 bases and J gave up 3 bases, with 12 bases separating them. DNA of the CDR3: TGTGCCAGCAGTGAAACAGTCAGGGTGACAGATACGCAGTATTTT. This encodes CASSETVRVTDTQYF.

V is TRBV2 and J is TRBJ2-7, with D possibly matching TRBD1 (6 bases). Germline CDR1 is SNHLY and CDR2 is FYNNEI. CDR3 length: 15 amino acids. V lost 5 bases and J lost 4, with 18 bases in between. DNA of the CDR3: TGTGCCAGCAGTTACGACAGGTCGGCTTCGTACGAGCAGTACTTC. Translation: CASSYDRSASYEQYF.

The V call is TRBV5-4, the J call TRBJ2-3; 8 bases are a match to TRBD2. Germline trimming cut 4 bases from V and 5 bases from J; bases unmatched to any gene: 12. Germline lookup yields CDR1 SGHNT and CDR2 YYREEE (reference sequence). The CDR3 has 16 amino acids. CDR3 residues: CASSGVQRGMVDTQYF. The DNA of the CDR3 is TGTGCCAGCAGCGGCGTCCAGCGGGGGATGGTAGATACGCAGTATTTT.

V usage is TRBV4-3 and J usage is TRBJ2-7; D is possibly TRBD1 (6 bases). V lost 0 bases and J 5 bases, leaving 8 bases between the germline ends. The CDR3 sequence is 13 residues long. Germline assignment: CDR1 LGHNA and CDR2 YSLEER. CDR3 loop: CASSQDRGHEQYF. CDR3 sequence (DNA): TGCGCCAGCAGCCAAGACAGGGGCCACGAGCAGTACTTC.

V gene TRBV4-1 combines with J gene TRBJ2-7, with 7 bases identical to TRBD2. The CDR3 is made up of 14 amino acids. The germline V gene encodes CDR1 MGHRA and CDR2 YSYEKL. V dropped 1 base and J dropped 7; count of bases not matched to a gene: 7. The CDR3 nucleotides are TGCGCCAGCAGCCAAGGACTAGCCCTAAGGGAGCAGTACTTC. Encoded protein: CASSQGLALREQYF.

V gene TRBV4-3 combines with J gene TRBJ2-1; no definite D call. This CDR3 is built from 15 residues. Per germline, CDR1 LGHNA and CDR2 YSLEER. Trimming removed 0 bases from V and 4 bases from J, with 10 bases in between. The CDR3 sequence is CASSQDRLSYNEQFF. CDR3 DNA: TGCGCCAGCAGCCAAGATCGGCTATCTTACAATGAGCAGTTCTTC.

V usage is TRBV30 and J usage is TRBJ2-7; 10 bases line up with TRBD1. Trimming at V came to 0 bases and at J to 1 base, leaving 15 bases not matched to a gene. CDR1 and CDR2 from the germline V gene are GTSNPN and SVGIG (reference sequence). The CDR3 is 19 residues long. The CDR3 region has the DNA TGTGCCTGGAGTGTACTAACTCGCATGGCGGGACAGGGGTCCTACGAGCAGTACTTC. Translating it yields CAWSVLTRMAGQGSYEQYF.

This chain uses TRBV27 with TRBJ1-1; D call uncertain. The CDR3 contains 16 residues. Germline V CDR1 and CDR2: MNHEY, SMNVEV (reference sequence). The ends were cut back, 4 bases at V and 0 bases at J, with 15 bases in the middle. This CDR3 reads CASSYRFTPLNTEAFF. CDR3 in DNA: TGTGCCAGCAGTTATCGTTTTACGCCCTTGAACACTGAAGCTTTCTTT.

The gene calls are TRBV27 and TRBJ2-2, with TRBD1 matching 9 bases. Unmatched junction bases numbered 3, after V lost 2 bases and J lost 2 bases. From germline, CDR1 is MNHEY and CDR2 SMNVEV (reference sequence). CDR3 size: 16 residues. The CDR3 loop is CASSLGTGLNTGELFF. CDR3 bases: TGTGCCAGCAGTTTAGGGACAGGGCTAAACACCGGGGAGCTGTTTTTT.

The rearrangement links TRBV7-2 to TRBJ2-1; 11 bases fit TRBD2. Trimming cost V 5 bases and J 6 bases; bases outside gene matches: 18. This CDR3 is 19 amino acids long. Germline lookup yields CDR1 SGHTA and CDR2 FQGNSA. The CDR3 bases are TGTGCCAGCAGCGGTTGGGGCCGACTAGCGGGAAAACTTGGCAATGAGCAGTTCTTC. The encoded protein is CASSGWGRLAGKLGNEQFF. Full variable domain (remainder filled in from reference TRBV7-2 and TRBJ2-1): GAGVSQSPSNKVTEKGKDVELRCDPISGHTALYWYRQSLGQGLEFLIYFQGNSAPDKSGLPSDRFSAERTGGSVSTLTIQRTQQEDSAVYLCASSGWGRLAGKLGNEQFFGPGTRLTVL.

On this clone: A much larger clone differs by one base, so this may be a read error. This chain joins TRBV6-1 and TRBJ1-2; no firm D call. The CDR3 is 15 amino acids. CDR1 is MNHNS, CDR2 SASEGT, per germline. V lost 2 bases and J lost 0, with 10 bases in between. As DNA, the CDR3 is TGTGCCAGCAGTGAAAGCGGAGCAGCTAACTATGGCTACACCTTC. Translating gives CASSESGAANYGYTF.

The V gene is TRBV29-1, the J gene TRBJ2-7, with D tentatively TRBD1 (6 bases). Germline CDR1 reads SQVTM; CDR2 reads ANQGSEA. V lost 4 bases, J lost 6 bases, and 7 bases lay in between. The CDR3 runs to 10 residues. CDR3 residues: CSVGGGEQYF. CDR3 bases: TGCAGCGTTGGAGGGGGCGAGCAGTACTTC.

Notes on this clone: Relative to the germline gene, one junction end is altered; a read error may explain this. The chain recombines TRBV25-1 with TRBJ2-1, with 7 bases fitting TRBD2. CDR1 is MGHDK, CDR2 SYGVNS, per germline. The CDR3 length is 16 residues. The CDR3 here is CASSESGGSSDNEQFF. DNA of the CDR3: TGTGCCAGCAGTGAATCCGGCGGGAGCTCCGACAATGAGCAGTTCTTC.

V is TRBV6-4 and J is TRBJ2-7, with TRBD1 identical over 8 bases. Germline CDR1 MRHNA, CDR2 SNTAGT. V lost 2 bases, J lost 2 bases, and 8 bases stayed unmatched. The CDR3 contains 16 residues. This CDR3 is CASSDPPGDRTYEQYF. The CDR3 DNA is TGTGCCAGCAGTGACCCGCCCGGGGACAGGACCTACGAGCAGTACTTC.

Details on this clone: Other DNA sequences in this sample translate to the same CDR3. The chain uses TRBV2 and TRBJ2-1; D is unclear. V gave up 0 bases and J gave up 0 bases, with 9 bases separating them. Germline loops: CDR1 SNHLY, CDR2 FYNNEI. The length of the CDR3 is 16 residues. The DNA for the CDR3 is TGTGCCAGCAGTGAAGCGGAGCCCAGCTCCTACAATGAGCAGTTCTTC. It encodes CASSEAEPSSYNEQFF.